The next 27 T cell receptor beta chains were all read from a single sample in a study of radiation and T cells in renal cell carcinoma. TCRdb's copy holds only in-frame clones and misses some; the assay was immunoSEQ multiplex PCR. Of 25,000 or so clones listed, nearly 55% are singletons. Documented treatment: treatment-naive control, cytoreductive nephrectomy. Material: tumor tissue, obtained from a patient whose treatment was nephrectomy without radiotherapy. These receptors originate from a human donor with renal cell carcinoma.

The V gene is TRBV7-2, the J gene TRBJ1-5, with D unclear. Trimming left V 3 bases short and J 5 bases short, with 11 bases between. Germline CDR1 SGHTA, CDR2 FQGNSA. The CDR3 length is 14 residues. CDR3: CASSFLGGDQPQHF. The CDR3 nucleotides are TGTGCCAGCAGCTTTCTGGGAGGCGATCAGCCCCAGCATTTT.

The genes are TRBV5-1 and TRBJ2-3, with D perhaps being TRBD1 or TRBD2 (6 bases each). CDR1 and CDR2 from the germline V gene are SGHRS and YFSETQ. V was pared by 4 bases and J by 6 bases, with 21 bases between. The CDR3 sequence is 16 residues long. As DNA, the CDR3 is TGCGCCAGCAGCCGTTCGGGGGCGGGTCCAGCCGATACGCAGTATTTT. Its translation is CASSRSGAGPADTQYF.

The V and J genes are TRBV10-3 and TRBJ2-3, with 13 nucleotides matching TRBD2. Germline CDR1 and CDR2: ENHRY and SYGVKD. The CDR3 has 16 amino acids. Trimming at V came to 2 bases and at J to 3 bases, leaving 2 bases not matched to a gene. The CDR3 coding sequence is TGTGCCATCAGTGAGGGACTAGCGGGGGTGACAGATACGCAGTATTTT. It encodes CAISEGLAGVTDTQYF.

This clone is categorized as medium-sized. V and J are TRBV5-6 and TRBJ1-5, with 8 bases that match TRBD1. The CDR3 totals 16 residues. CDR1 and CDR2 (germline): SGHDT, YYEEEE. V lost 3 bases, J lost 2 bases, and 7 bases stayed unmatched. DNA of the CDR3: TGTGCCAGCAGCTCCTGGACAGGGATCGGCAATCAGCCCCAGCATTTT. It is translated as CASSSWTGIGNQPQHF.

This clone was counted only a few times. CDR3 loop: CASSPPTDGFYGYTF. The DNA of the CDR3 is TGTGCCAGCTCACCACCCACGGACGGCTTCTATGGCTACACCTTC. V gene TRBV18 combines with J gene TRBJ1-2; D unclear. The germline gives CDR1 KGHSH, CDR2 LQKENI. This CDR3 contains 15 residues. V lost 0 bases to trimming and J lost 4 bases, with 12 bases between them.

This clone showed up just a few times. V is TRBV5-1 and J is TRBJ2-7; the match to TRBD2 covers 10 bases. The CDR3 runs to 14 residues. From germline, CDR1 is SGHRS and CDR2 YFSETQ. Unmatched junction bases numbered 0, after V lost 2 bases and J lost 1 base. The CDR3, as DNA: TGCGCCAGCAGCTTTAGCGGGGGGTCCTACGAGCAGTACTTC. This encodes CASSFSGGSYEQYF.

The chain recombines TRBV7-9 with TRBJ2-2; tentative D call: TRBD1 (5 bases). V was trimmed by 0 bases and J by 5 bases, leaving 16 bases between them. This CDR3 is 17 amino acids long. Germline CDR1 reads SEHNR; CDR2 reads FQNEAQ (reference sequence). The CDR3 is CASSLAILVRETGELFF. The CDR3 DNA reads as TGTGCCAGCAGCTTAGCGATTCTTGTCAGGGAAACCGGGGAGCTGTTTTTT. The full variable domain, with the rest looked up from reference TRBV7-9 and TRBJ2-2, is DTGVSQNPRHKITKRGQNVTFRCDPISEHNRLYWYRQTLGQGPEFLTYFQNEAQLEKSRLLSDRFSAERPKGSFSTLEIQRTEQGDSAMYLCASSLAILVRETGELFFGEGSRLTVL.

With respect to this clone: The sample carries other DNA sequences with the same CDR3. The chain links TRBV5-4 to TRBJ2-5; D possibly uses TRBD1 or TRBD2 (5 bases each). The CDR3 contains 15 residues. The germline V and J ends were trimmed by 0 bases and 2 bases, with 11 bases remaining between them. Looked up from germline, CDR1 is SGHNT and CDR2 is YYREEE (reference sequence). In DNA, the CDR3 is TGTGCCAGCAGCTTGGATCAGGGACGGCAAGAGACCCAGTACTTC. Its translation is CASSLDQGRQETQYF.

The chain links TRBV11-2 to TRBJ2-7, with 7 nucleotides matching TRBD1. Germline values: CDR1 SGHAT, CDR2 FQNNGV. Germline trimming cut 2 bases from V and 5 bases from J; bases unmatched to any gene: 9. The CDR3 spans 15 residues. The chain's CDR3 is CASSLRTGNTNEQYF. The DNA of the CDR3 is TGTGCCAGCAGCTTAAGGACAGGTAATACCAACGAGCAGTACTTC.

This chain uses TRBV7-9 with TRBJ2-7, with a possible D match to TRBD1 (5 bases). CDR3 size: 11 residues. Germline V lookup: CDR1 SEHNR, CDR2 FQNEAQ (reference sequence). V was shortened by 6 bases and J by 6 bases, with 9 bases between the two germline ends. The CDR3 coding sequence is TGTGCCAGCAGTCAGGGTCCCGAGCAGTACTTC. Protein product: CASSQGPEQYF.

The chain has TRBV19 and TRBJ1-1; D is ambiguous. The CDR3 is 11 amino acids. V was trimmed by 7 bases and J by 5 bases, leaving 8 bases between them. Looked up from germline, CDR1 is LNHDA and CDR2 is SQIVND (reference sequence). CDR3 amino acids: CASMRETEAFF. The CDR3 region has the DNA TGTGCCAGTATGAGGGAAACTGAAGCTTTCTTT.

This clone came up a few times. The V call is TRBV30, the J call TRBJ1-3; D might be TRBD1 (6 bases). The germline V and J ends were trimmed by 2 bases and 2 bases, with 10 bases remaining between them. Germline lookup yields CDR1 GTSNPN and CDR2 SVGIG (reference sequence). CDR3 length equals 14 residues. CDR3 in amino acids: CAWSYTGTGNTIYF. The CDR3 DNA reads TGTGCCTGGAGTTATACAGGGACTGGAAACACCATATATTTT.

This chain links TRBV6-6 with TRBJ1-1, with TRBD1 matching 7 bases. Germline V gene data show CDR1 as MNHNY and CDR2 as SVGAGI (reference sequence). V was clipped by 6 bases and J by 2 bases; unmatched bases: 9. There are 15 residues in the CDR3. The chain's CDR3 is CASSHYPGGNTEAFF. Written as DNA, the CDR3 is TGTGCCAGCAGCCATTACCCAGGGGGAAACACTGAAGCTTTCTTT.

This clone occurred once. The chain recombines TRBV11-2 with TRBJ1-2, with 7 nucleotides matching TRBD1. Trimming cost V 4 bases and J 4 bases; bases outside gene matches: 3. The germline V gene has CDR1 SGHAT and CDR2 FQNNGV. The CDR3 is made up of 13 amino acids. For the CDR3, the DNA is TGTGCCAGCAGCTCAAACAGGGGCTATGGCTACACCTTC. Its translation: CASSSNRGYGYTF.

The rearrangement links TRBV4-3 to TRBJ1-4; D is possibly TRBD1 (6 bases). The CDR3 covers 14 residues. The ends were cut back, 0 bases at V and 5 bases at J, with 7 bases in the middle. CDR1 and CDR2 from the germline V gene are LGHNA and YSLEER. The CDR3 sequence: CASSQDTGNEKLFF. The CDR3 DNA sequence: TGCGCCAGCAGCCAAGACACAGGGAATGAAAAACTGTTTTTT.

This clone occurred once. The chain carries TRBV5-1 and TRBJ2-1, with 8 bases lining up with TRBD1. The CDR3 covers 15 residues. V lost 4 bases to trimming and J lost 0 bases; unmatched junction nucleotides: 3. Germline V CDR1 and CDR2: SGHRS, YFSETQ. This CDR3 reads CASSGQGGSYNEQFF. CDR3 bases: TGCGCCAGCAGCGGACAGGGTGGCTCCTACAATGAGCAGTTCTTC.

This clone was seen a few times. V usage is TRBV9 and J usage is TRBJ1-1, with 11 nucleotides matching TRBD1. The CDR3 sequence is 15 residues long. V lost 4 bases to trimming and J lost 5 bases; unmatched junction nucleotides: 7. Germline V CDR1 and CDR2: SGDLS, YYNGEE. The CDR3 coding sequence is TGTGCCAGCAGCCCCTCGGACAGGGGGCTTACTGAAGCTTTCTTT. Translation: CASSPSDRGLTEAFF. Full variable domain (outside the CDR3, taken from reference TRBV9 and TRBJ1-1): DSGVTQTPKHLITATGQRVTLRCSPRSGDLSVYWYQQSLDQGLQFLIQYYNGEERAKGNILERFSAQQFPDLHSELNLSSLELGDSALYFCASSPSDRGLTEAFFGQGTRLTVV.

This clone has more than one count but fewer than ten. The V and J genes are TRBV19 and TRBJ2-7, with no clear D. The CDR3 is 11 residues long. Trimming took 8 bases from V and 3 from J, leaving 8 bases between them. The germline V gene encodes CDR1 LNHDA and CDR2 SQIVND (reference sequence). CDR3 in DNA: TGTGCCAGTCAATTCGGCTACGAGCAGTACTTC. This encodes CASQFGYEQYF.

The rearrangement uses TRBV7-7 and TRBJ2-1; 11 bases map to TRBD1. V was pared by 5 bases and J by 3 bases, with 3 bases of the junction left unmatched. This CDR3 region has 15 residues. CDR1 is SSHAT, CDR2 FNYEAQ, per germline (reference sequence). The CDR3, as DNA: TGTGCCAGCAGCACCGGGACAGGGGGCTACAATGAGCAGTTCTTC. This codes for CASSTGTGGYNEQFF.

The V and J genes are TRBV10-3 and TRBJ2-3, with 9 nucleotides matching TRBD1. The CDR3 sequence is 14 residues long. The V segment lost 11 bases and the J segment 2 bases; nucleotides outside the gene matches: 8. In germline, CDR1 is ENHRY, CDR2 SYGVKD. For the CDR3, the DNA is TGTGCCCTATGGACAGGGGACGACACAGATACGCAGTATTTT. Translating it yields CALWTGDDTDTQYF.

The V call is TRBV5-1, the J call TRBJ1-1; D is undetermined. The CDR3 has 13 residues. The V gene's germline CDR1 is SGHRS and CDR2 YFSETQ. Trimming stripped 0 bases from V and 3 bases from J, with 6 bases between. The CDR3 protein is CASSLDLDTEAFF. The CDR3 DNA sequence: TGCGCCAGCAGCTTGGACCTGGACACTGAAGCTTTCTTT.

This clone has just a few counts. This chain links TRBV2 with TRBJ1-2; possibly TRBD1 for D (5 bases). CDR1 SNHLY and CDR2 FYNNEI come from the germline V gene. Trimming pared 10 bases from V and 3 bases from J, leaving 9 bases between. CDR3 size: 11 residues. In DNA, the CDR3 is TGTGCCACCAGGGTTTACTATGGCTACACCTTC. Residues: CATRVYYGYTF.

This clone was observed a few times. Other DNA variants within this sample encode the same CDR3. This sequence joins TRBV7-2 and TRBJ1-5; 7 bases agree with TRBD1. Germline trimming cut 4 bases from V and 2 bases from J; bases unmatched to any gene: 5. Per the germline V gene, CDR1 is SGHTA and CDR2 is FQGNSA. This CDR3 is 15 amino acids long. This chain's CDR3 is CASSSQGTGNQPQHF. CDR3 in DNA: TGTGCCAGCAGCTCACAGGGGACAGGCAATCAGCCCCAGCATTTT.

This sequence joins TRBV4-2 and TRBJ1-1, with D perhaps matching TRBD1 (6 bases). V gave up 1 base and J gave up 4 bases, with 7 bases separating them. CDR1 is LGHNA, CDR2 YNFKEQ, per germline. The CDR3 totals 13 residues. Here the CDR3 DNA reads TGTGCCAGCAGCCAAGGGGGGGCCACTGAAGCTTTCTTT. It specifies CASSQGGATEAFF.

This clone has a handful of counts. CDR3 DNA: TGTGCCTTCAGCCCGGGGAGGAAAGAGACCCAGTACTTC. This codes for CAFSPGRKETQYF. The chain has TRBV30 and TRBJ2-5, with a tentative D call TRBD2 (6 bases). From germline, CDR1 is GTSNPN and CDR2 SVGIG (reference sequence). The V gene lost 7 bases and the J gene lost 3 bases, with 15 bases spanning the gap. This CDR3 has 13 residues.

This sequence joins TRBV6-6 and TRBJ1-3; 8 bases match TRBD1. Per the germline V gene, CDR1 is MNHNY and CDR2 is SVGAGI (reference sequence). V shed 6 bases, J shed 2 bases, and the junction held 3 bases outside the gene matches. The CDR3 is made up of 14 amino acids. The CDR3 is CASRRTGTGNTIYF. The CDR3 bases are TGTGCCAGCAGGAGGACAGGGACTGGAAACACCATATATTTT.

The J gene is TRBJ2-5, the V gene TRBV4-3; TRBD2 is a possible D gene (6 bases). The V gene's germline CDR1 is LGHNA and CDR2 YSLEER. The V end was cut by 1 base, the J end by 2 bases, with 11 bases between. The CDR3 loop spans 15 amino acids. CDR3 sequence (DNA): TGCGCCAGCAGCCAAGGGCTAGCGAGACAAGAGACCCAGTACTTC. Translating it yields CASSQGLARQETQYF.